This T cell receptor (beta chain) was profiled in a study of blood T cell repertoires in COVID-19. Study information: Whether acute or convalescent, the COVID-19 samples came from the United States, Italy and Spain. In each case, the material was cDNA or gDNA derived from T cells, B-cell-depleted T cells, or PBMCs.

Membership in each cohort depended on participant-reported clinical history. The CDR3 spans 13 residues. V was shortened by 6 bases and J by 2 bases, with 11 bases between the two germline ends. Authors' data handling: Reference gene primer amplification gave estimated nucleated cell counts. Using immunoSEQ multiplex PCR, the repertoire was profiled, and TCRdb retains in-frame clones only, with some absent. Clonal size and the V and J genes are those of that table, whereas D and trimming came from the DNA. This table has around 450,000 clones, about 85% appearing once. Material: PBMCs or T cells enriched from blood (not recorded which). This chain connects TRBV12-3 or TRBV12-4 to TRBJ2-7, with D maybe TRBD1 (5 bases). The clonotype was recovered from a woman in her late teens or twenties with acute COVID-19. The CDR3 region is CASSVTVTYEQYF. CDR3 in DNA: TGTGCCAGCAGCGTGACAGTTACCTACGAGCAGTACTTC.